What follows are 22 T cell receptor beta chains derived from one specimen sequenced in a study of blood T cell repertoires in COVID-19. Repertoires were generated with immunoSEQ multiplex PCR, while TCRdb's copy carries only in-frame clones and drops some. The sample lists 59,000 or so clones; around 82% were seen once. The sequenced sample was peripheral blood. All receptors come from a man between 60 and 70 years old with acute or convalescent COVID-19.

V usage is TRBV28 and J usage is TRBJ2-1; TRBD1 matches at 9 bases. The CDR3 extends over 15 amino acids. The trim removed 7 bases at V and 1 base at J, leaving 5 bases unmatched. CDR1 is MDHEN, CDR2 SYDVKM, per germline. In nucleotides, the CDR3 is TGTGCCAGCACCCAGACAGGGGGGTCCTACAATGAGCAGTTCTTC. Protein: CASTQTGGSYNEQFF.

The chain combines TRBV5-6 with TRBJ2-3; D not certain. The CDR3 consists of 14 residues. CDR1 is SGHDT, CDR2 YYEEEE, per germline. Trimming took 4 bases from V and 1 from J, leaving 10 bases between them. CDR3 region: CASSLRGGTDTQYF. The DNA for the CDR3 is TGTGCCAGCAGCCTACGTGGTGGCACAGATACGCAGTATTTT.

The chain joins TRBV18 to TRBJ2-7, with 7 bases matching TRBD1. CDR3 length: 16 amino acids. The trim removed 6 bases at V and 4 bases at J, leaving 15 bases unmatched. Germline CDR1 is KGHSH and CDR2 is LQKENI. The CDR3 region is CASSIDRAIKFYEQYF. For the CDR3, the DNA is TGTGCCAGCTCGATCGACAGGGCAATTAAGTTTTACGAGCAGTACTTC.

The CDR3 region is CASSLGQGRYEQYF. The CDR3 DNA follows: TGTGCCAGCAGCCTTGGACAGGGCAGGTACGAGCAGTACTTC. The chain couples TRBV3-1 (or the pseudogene TRBV3-2) to TRBJ2-7; TRBD1 agrees at 8 bases. Germline V gives CDR1 LGHDT, CDR2 YNNKEL (reference sequence). Germline trimming cut 4 bases from V and 4 bases from J; bases unmatched to any gene: 6. This CDR3 spans 14 amino acids.

The chain has TRBV20-1 and TRBJ2-7; a weak D match, TRBD1 (5 bases). Trimming took off 5 bases at V and 3 bases at J, with 8 bases between the two ends. Germline CDR1 is DFQATT and CDR2 is SNEGSKA (reference sequence). The CDR3 has 11 residues. CDR3 sequence: CSAGRGYEQYF. In DNA, the CDR3 is TGCAGTGCTGGTAGGGGCTACGAGCAGTACTTC.

This chain uses TRBV7-3 with TRBJ2-3; 8 positions match TRBD2. The CDR3 is 14 residues long. J gave up 6 bases and V 7 bases, and 9 bases lay outside the gene matches. Germline CDR1 and CDR2: SGHTA and FQGTGA. The CDR3 DNA is TGTGCCAGCAACGACGGGGGGGCCGTTGATACGCAGTATTTT. Residues: CASNDGGAVDTQYF.

This chain connects TRBV6-1 to TRBJ2-1, with TRBD1 matching 8 bases. The CDR3 is 14 residues long. CDR1 and CDR2 from the germline V gene are MNHNS and SASEGT. V trimming: 0 bases; J trimming: 9 bases; junction bases outside the gene matches: 4. The CDR3 region is CASSEAQGVGEQFF. CDR3 DNA: TGTGCCAGCAGTGAAGCACAGGGGGTCGGTGAGCAGTTCTTC.

This chain uses TRBV28 with TRBJ2-2; a possible D gene is TRBD2 (6 bases). The CDR3 has 15 amino acids. The V end was cut by 2 bases, the J end by 2 bases, with 9 bases between. Germline lookup yields CDR1 MDHEN and CDR2 SYDVKM. Here the CDR3 DNA reads TGTGCCAGCAGTTTAGGGACTTTAAACACCGGGGAGCTGTTTTTT. Translation: CASSLGTLNTGELFF. The complete variable domain, with remaining parts taken from reference TRBV28 and TRBJ2-2, reads DVKVTQSSRYLVKRTGEKVFLECVQDMDHENMFWYRQDPGLGLRLIYFSYDVKMKEKGDIPEGYSVSREKKERFSLILESASTNQTSMYLCASSLGTLNTGELFFGEGSRLTVL.

This chain links TRBV6-4 with TRBJ1-6; D remains ambiguous. The CDR3 loop spans 15 amino acids. Germline V lookup: CDR1 MRHNA, CDR2 SNTAGT. V was shortened by 3 bases and J by 0 bases, with 6 bases between the two germline ends. The CDR3 reads CASSEGSSYNSPLHF. The CDR3 DNA follows: TGTGCCAGCAGTGAAGGGAGCTCCTATAATTCACCCCTCCACTTT.

In this sample, this clone turned up a few times. The rearrangement uses TRBV7-9 and TRBJ1-1, with 10 bases matching TRBD1. The germline V gene has CDR1 SEHNR and CDR2 FQNEAQ (reference sequence). Trimming at V came to 2 bases and at J to 10 bases, leaving 13 bases not matched to a gene. The CDR3 is 16 residues long. CDR3 residues: CASSLYPPTGGRLAFF. In DNA form, the CDR3 reads TGTGCCAGCAGCTTATACCCCCCGACAGGGGGCCGGTTAGCTTTCTTT.

V gene TRBV6-1 combines with J gene TRBJ1-2; D might be TRBD1 (6 bases). CDR3 size: 13 residues. CDR1 and CDR2 (germline): MNHNS, SASEGT. With 3 bases removed from V and 8 bases from J, the gap between germline ends came to 13 bases. The CDR3 region has the DNA TGTGCCAGCAGTGAGATCCAGGGACAAGGCTACACCTTC. As protein: CASSEIQGQGYTF.

The chain is built from TRBV11-2 and TRBJ2-2; D is possibly TRBD2 (6 bases). The V end lost 5 bases, the J end lost 3 bases, and 10 bases lay between the germline ends. The CDR3 length is 14 residues. Germline lookup yields CDR1 SGHAT and CDR2 FQNNGV. The CDR3 nucleotides are TGTGCCAGCAGCAGCCGGGGGTACACCGGGGAGCTGTTTTTT. Translation gives CASSSRGYTGELFF.

V is TRBV29-1 and J is TRBJ2-2, with TRBD1 identical over 9 bases. The CDR3 totals 14 residues. V trimming: 7 bases; J trimming: 0 bases; junction bases outside the gene matches: 3. Per germline, CDR1 SQVTM and CDR2 ANQGSEA. For the CDR3, the DNA is TGCAGCGGGGGACAGGGCACGAACACCGGGGAGCTGTTTTTT. It yields the protein CSGGQGTNTGELFF.

This clone was found a few times. Here the CDR3 DNA reads TGTGCCAGTAGCTCAACTTCCAGGGGGAGCAATCAGCCCCAGCATTTT. Protein sequence: CASSSTSRGSNQPQHF. The V gene is TRBV19, the J gene TRBJ1-5, with TRBD1 matching 7 bases. This CDR3 has 16 residues. The junction had 9 bases not matched to a gene; V was cut back by 6 bases and J by 1 base. The V gene's germline CDR1 is LNHDA and CDR2 SQIVND (reference sequence).

CDR3: CASSEGLNEAYEQYF. In DNA, the CDR3 is TGTGCCAGCAGTGAAGGACTGAATGAAGCCTACGAGCAGTACTTC. The rearrangement joins TRBV6-1 to TRBJ2-7; D is ambiguous. With 1 base removed from V and 2 bases from J, the gap between germline ends came to 12 bases. CDR1 and CDR2 (germline): MNHNS, SASEGT. CDR3 length: 15 amino acids.

The chain uses TRBV11-2 and TRBJ1-4; D uncertain. The CDR3 contains 14 residues. Trimming shortened V by 4 bases and J by 4 bases, and 10 bases separated the two germline ends. Germline-derived CDR1 and CDR2 are SGHAT and FQNNGV. As DNA, the CDR3 is TGTGCCAGCAGCTGGTCATCGGGTAATGAAAAACTGTTTTTT. It codes for CASSWSSGNEKLFF.

This clone has a handful of counts. CDR3 coding DNA: TGTGCCAGCAGGCGACAGGGCTACGAGCAGTACTTC. This codes for CASRRQGYEQYF. The chain carries TRBV12-3 or TRBV12-4 and TRBJ2-7, with 7 bases that match TRBD1. Trimming took 6 bases from V and 3 from J; bases not matched to a gene: 2. The CDR3 is 12 amino acids.

The V and J genes are TRBV7-9 and TRBJ1-2; D is possibly TRBD1 (6 bases). The CDR3 is made up of 14 amino acids. Germline V gene sequence: CDR1 SEHNR, CDR2 FQNEAQ (reference sequence). The V and J ends lost 5 bases and 5 bases respectively, with 15 bases between them. The CDR3 here is CASSTAGTPYGYTF. In nucleotides, the CDR3 is TGTGCCAGCAGCACCGCCGGGACACCATATGGCTACACCTTC.

The chain joins TRBV5-1 to TRBJ2-1; 8 bases are shared with TRBD2. This CDR3 has 20 amino acids. V shed 2 bases, J shed 7 bases, and the junction held 23 bases outside the gene matches. From germline, CDR1 is SGHRS and CDR2 YFSETQ. The CDR3 bases are TGCGCCAGCAGCTTCGACCGGGACTTGGGACTATCGGGGGGGAGTAATGAGCAGTTCTTC. Residues: CASSFDRDLGLSGGSNEQFF.

The chain couples TRBV18 to TRBJ1-3, with TRBD1 as a possible D gene (6 bases). The CDR3 covers 17 residues. Looked up from germline, CDR1 is KGHSH and CDR2 is LQKENI. With 6 bases removed from V and 0 bases from J, the gap between germline ends came to 18 bases. The CDR3 reads CASSFSGQTISGNTIYF. The CDR3 bases are TGTGCCAGCTCTTTCTCGGGACAAACGATCTCTGGAAACACCATATATTTT. Full variable domain (rest looked up from reference TRBV18 and TRBJ1-3): NAGVMQNPRHLVRRRGQEARLRCSPMKGHSHVYWYRQLPEEGLKFMVYLQKENIIDESGMPKERFSAEFPKEGPSILRIQQVVRGDSAAYFCASSFSGQTISGNTIYFGEGSWLTVV.

J is TRBJ2-7 and V is TRBV4-2, with TRBD2 as a possible D gene (5 bases). The CDR3 sequence is 16 residues long. Germline CDR1 reads LGHNA; CDR2 reads YNFKEQ. Trimming took 4 bases from V and 5 from J, leaving 21 bases between them. This chain's CDR3 is CASSPLGSVSGDEQYF. Written as DNA, the CDR3 is TGTGCCAGCAGCCCCCTTGGGTCGGTTTCCGGGGACGAGCAGTACTTC.

The chain has TRBV5-5 and TRBJ2-5; 14 positions agree with TRBD2. The germline CDR1 and CDR2 sequences are SGHKS and YYEKEE (reference sequence). The junction had 12 bases not matched to a gene; V was cut back by 4 bases and J by 1 base. This CDR3 has 19 amino acids. The CDR3 nucleotides read TGTGCCAGCAGCGCCCACAGGGCAGGGACTAGCGGGGGCCAAGAGACCCAGTACTTC. This gives the protein CASSAHRAGTSGGQETQYF.